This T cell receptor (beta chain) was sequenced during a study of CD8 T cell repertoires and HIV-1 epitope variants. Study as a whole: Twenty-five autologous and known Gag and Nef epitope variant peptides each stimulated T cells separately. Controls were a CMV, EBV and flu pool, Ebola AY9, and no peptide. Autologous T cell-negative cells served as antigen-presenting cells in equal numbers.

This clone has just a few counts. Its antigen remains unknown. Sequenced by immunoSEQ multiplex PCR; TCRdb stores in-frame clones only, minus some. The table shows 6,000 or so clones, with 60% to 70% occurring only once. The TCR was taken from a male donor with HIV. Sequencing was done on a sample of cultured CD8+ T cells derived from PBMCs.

CDR3 loop: CASSLDPNTEAFF. Written as DNA, the CDR3 is TGTGCCAGCAGCTTAGACCCGAACACTGAAGCTTTCTTT. The chain uses TRBV7-9 and TRBJ1-1; D uncertain. The V gene's germline CDR1 is SEHNR and CDR2 FQNEAQ (reference sequence). V gave up 1 base and J gave up 1 base, with 4 bases separating them. The CDR3 is made up of 13 amino acids.